Included here is one TCR beta chain sequence, with context. This specimen belongs to a study of CD8+ T cells in alopecia areata. Investigators isolated RNA and reverse transcribed it into cDNA to act as the sequencing template. The table came from immunoSEQ multiplex PCR; TCRdb's copy has only in-frame clones and leaves some out. This table holds roughly 180,000 clones, around 63% found once. Unmatched junction bases numbered 9, after V lost 6 bases and J lost 5 bases. Germline V gives CDR1 SEHNR, CDR2 FQNEAQ (reference sequence). The length of the CDR3 is 14 residues. Sequences were derived from CD4+ T cells sorted from blood, sampled at week 0. This rearrangement joins TRBV7-9 to TRBJ1-2; 7 bases fit TRBD1. This receptor was obtained from a human donor with alopecia areata. CDR3 in DNA: TGTGCCAGCAGTTCTACAGGGGTGGAGTATGGCTACACCTTC. This gives the protein CASSSTGVEYGYTF.